A single sample gave rise to the 27 T cell receptor beta chains below, sequenced in a study of shared clonotypes between healthy human individuals (dated by TCRdb to 2018 to 2020). Library creation used the immunoSEQ multiplex PCR assay. The clones in this table, taken by TCRdb from immuneACCESS, are in-frame only. Not every clone is retained; where verified, under half of the shortfall comes from an unresolved V gene, and the cause of the rest is unknown. This sample holds millions of clones; about 92% were observed only once. Over 1.5% of the sample comes from the top ten. CD8 naive samples consisted of CD45RO-negative cells that were positively selected for CCR7, yielding a CD45RA+CCR7+ population without TemRA cells. Sequenced sample: naive CD8+ T cells from PBMCs. The sample's cell subset or site, from its label and the paper: CD45RA+CCR7+. The receptor source for this set is a man younger than 35 in good health. Some clones in this sample may be carry-over from other donors' samples.

The chain combines TRBV11-2 with TRBJ2-3; D remains unclear. CDR1 is SGHAT, CDR2 FQNNGV, per germline. V gave up 0 bases and J gave up 5 bases, with 6 bases separating them. CDR3 length: 13 residues. The CDR3 DNA sequence: TGTGCCAGCAGCTTAGAAGTACAAGATACGCAGTATTTT. Translation gives CASSLEVQDTQYF.

This clone was observed a single time. The chain is built from TRBV5-4 and TRBJ2-3, with 7 bases lining up with TRBD1. V gave up 9 bases and J gave up 1 base; unmatched junction bases: 5. CDR1 and CDR2 from the germline V gene are SGHNT and YYREEE (reference sequence). This CDR3 has 13 residues. The CDR3 loop is CANGGQGTDTQYF. The CDR3 bases are TGTGCCAACGGCGGACAGGGCACAGATACGCAGTATTTT. Combining the CDR3 with reference TRBV5-4 and TRBJ2-3 gives the whole variable domain ETGVTQSPTHLIKTRGQQVTLRCSSQSGHNTVSWYQQALGQGPQFIFQYYREEENGRGNFPPRFSGLQFPNYSSELNVNALELDDSALYLCANGGQGTDTQYFGPGTRLTVL.

The chain employs TRBV28 and TRBJ2-3; 10 bases fit TRBD1. The CDR3 totals 16 residues. Germline CDR1 MDHEN, CDR2 SYDVKM. The V gene end was trimmed by 5 bases and the J gene end by 5 bases; junction bases not matched to a gene: 10. The CDR3 region is CASSPAGQGLVDTQYF. The CDR3 nucleotides read TGTGCCAGCAGTCCCGCGGGACAGGGGTTGGTAGATACGCAGTATTTT.

In this sample, this clone turned up a few times. V is TRBV11-2 and J is TRBJ1-4; D unclear. The germline gives CDR1 SGHAT, CDR2 FQNNGV. V shed 3 bases and J shed 8 bases, with 16 bases lying between them. This CDR3 has 15 residues. The CDR3 here is CASSFAETAGEKLFF. Written as DNA, the CDR3 is TGTGCCAGCAGCTTCGCGGAGACGGCCGGCGAAAAACTGTTTTTT.

The chain recombines TRBV28 with TRBJ1-1; D gene unclear. Germline loops: CDR1 MDHEN, CDR2 SYDVKM. The CDR3 runs to 13 residues. V was trimmed by 7 bases and J by 2 bases, leaving 11 bases between them. CDR3 loop: CASTWAVNTEAFF. CDR3 nucleotide sequence: TGTGCCAGCACTTGGGCAGTCAACACTGAAGCTTTCTTT.

This chain connects TRBV28 to TRBJ2-3, with 9 bases that match TRBD1. Trimming at V came to 2 bases and at J to 9 bases, leaving 3 bases not matched to a gene. The CDR3 has 13 amino acids. In germline, CDR1 is MDHEN, CDR2 SYDVKM. CDR3: CASSLAGQGTQYF. Written as DNA, the CDR3 is TGTGCCAGCAGTTTAGCGGGACAGGGAACGCAGTATTTT.

The CDR3 loop is CASSQSGQGLSDTQYF. CDR3 nucleotide sequence: TGTGCCAGCAGCCAATCGGGCCAGGGTCTTTCAGATACGCAGTATTTT. J is TRBJ2-3 and V is TRBV4-2; possible D gene TRBD1, 5 bases. Trimming shortened V by 2 bases and J by 4 bases, and 16 bases separated the two germline ends. Germline values: CDR1 LGHNA, CDR2 YNFKEQ. This CDR3 is built from 16 residues.

The chain is built from TRBV9 and TRBJ2-7; TRBD2 aligns across 10 bases. V was clipped by 0 bases and J by 4 bases; unmatched bases: 4. Germline V lookup: CDR1 SGDLS, CDR2 YYNGEE. CDR3 length: 15 amino acids. CDR3 in amino acids: CASSVDGLAVYEQYF. The CDR3, as DNA: TGTGCCAGCAGCGTAGATGGACTAGCGGTGTACGAGCAGTACTTC.

As to this clone: An end of the junction does not agree with germline; a read error may underlie this. This sequence joins TRBV4-1 and TRBJ2-7, with 9 bases that match TRBD1. Germline values: CDR1 MGHRA, CDR2 YSYEKL. The CDR3 spans 16 residues. This CDR3 reads CASSQGAGQGSYEQYF. The CDR3 DNA follows: TGCGCCAGCAGTCAAGGGGCGGGACAGGGCTCCTACGAGCAGTACTTC.

The table lists this clone with a few counts. This chain links TRBV19 with TRBJ1-5; TRBD1 matches at 9 bases. Germline V gene data show CDR1 as LNHDA and CDR2 as SQIVND (reference sequence). The CDR3 is 14 residues long. With 5 bases clipped from V and 3 bases from J, the junction kept 2 bases outside the gene matches. The CDR3 DNA sequence: TGTGCCAGTAGTGCACAGGGGGCCAATCAGCCCCAGCATTTT. This gives the protein CASSAQGANQPQHF.

V and J are TRBV4-1 and TRBJ2-7; D is undetermined. The V and J ends lost 0 bases and 3 bases respectively, with 9 bases between them. Germline V CDR1 and CDR2: MGHRA, YSYEKL. This CDR3 has 14 residues. This CDR3 is CASSQELANYEQYF. CDR3 nucleotide sequence: TGCGCCAGCAGCCAAGAATTGGCGAACTACGAGCAGTACTTC.

This chain connects TRBV7-9 to TRBJ1-1; D unclear. There are 14 residues in the CDR3. Germline V gene sequence: CDR1 SEHNR, CDR2 FQNEAQ (reference sequence). V shed 3 bases and J shed 1 base, with 9 bases lying between them. Here the CDR3 reads CASSFLGKNTEAFF. The CDR3 coding sequence is TGTGCCAGCAGCTTCCTAGGGAAGAACACTGAAGCTTTCTTT. Full variable domain (remainder filled in from reference TRBV7-9 and TRBJ1-1): DTGVSQNPRHKITKRGQNVTFRCDPISEHNRLYWYRQTLGQGPEFLTYFQNEAQLEKSRLLSDRFSAERPKGSFSTLEIQRTEQGDSAMYLCASSFLGKNTEAFFGQGTRLTVV.

V gene TRBV7-6 combines with J gene TRBJ2-7, with 10 bases aligning to TRBD2. This CDR3 is 14 amino acids long. CDR1 SGHVS and CDR2 FNYEAQ come from the germline V gene. Trimming took 3 bases from V and 4 from J; bases not matched to a gene: 3. CDR3 in amino acids: CASSFQREGYEQYF. CDR3 in DNA: TGTGCCAGCAGCTTTCAGCGGGAGGGTTACGAGCAGTACTTC.

This clone showed up just once. The chain recombines TRBV25-1 with TRBJ1-1; possible D gene TRBD1, 6 bases. Trimming cost V 7 bases and J 3 bases, with 9 bases left between them. Per the germline V gene, CDR1 is MGHDK and CDR2 is SYGVNS. This CDR3 is built from 12 residues. The CDR3 coding sequence is TGTGCCAGCACTAGGACAGACACTGAAGCTTTCTTT. Protein product: CASTRTDTEAFF.

The V and J genes are TRBV29-1 and TRBJ2-5; 8 positions agree with TRBD1. The CDR3 totals 16 residues. Germline V lookup: CDR1 SQVTM, CDR2 ANQGSEA. V lost 0 bases, J lost 5 bases, and 11 bases stayed unmatched. This CDR3 is CSVEDRPGGGWETQYF. CDR3 in DNA: TGCAGCGTTGAAGATCGGCCAGGGGGCGGATGGGAGACCCAGTACTTC.

The J gene is TRBJ1-4, the V gene TRBV7-9; 11 bases line up with TRBD1. Per germline, CDR1 SEHNR and CDR2 FQNEAQ (reference sequence). The CDR3 sequence is 19 residues long. V lost 5 bases and J lost 0; bases outside the gene matches: 11. The CDR3 DNA sequence: TGTGCCAGCAGCCAGGACAGGGGGCGAACCCGTGCAACTAATGAAAAACTGTTTTTT. It codes for CASSQDRGRTRATNEKLFF.

The chain combines TRBV7-2 with TRBJ2-2; 8 bases fit TRBD1. This CDR3 is built from 13 residues. Per germline, CDR1 SGHTA and CDR2 FQGNSA. With V trimmed by 7 bases and J by 7 bases, 5 bases remained unmatched. The CDR3 DNA is TGTGCCAGCAACCCAGGGGGCGACGGGGAGCTGTTTTTT. Its protein is CASNPGGDGELFF.

The chain links TRBV11-2 to TRBJ2-1, with 9 bases lining up with TRBD2. This CDR3 region has 17 residues. V dropped 5 bases and J dropped 1; count of bases not matched to a gene: 9. The germline CDR1 and CDR2 sequences are SGHAT and FQNNGV. The CDR3 sequence: CASSLSPSGESYNEQFF. DNA for the CDR3: TGTGCCAGCAGCCTCTCCCCTAGCGGGGAATCCTACAATGAGCAGTTCTTC.

The J gene is TRBJ2-7, the V gene TRBV27; tentatively, D is TRBD2 (5 bases). Germline CDR1 MNHEY, CDR2 SMNVEV (reference sequence). V shed 2 bases and J shed 3 bases, with 14 bases lying between them. The CDR3 runs to 15 residues. The CDR3 coding sequence is TGTGCCAGCAGTTTAGGGCAGTTAGGAGGCTACGAGCAGTACTTC. Its translation: CASSLGQLGGYEQYF.

The chain is built from TRBV16 and TRBJ2-1; possible D gene TRBD1, 5 bases. CDR1 KGHSY and CDR2 FQNENV come from the germline V gene. The CDR3 length is 13 residues. V lost 5 bases to trimming and J lost 15 bases, with 20 bases between them. The CDR3 DNA follows: TGTGCCAGCAGCTCAATACATACTTGGGGCACGTTCTTC. Translating gives CASSSIHTWGTFF.

V is TRBV9 and J is TRBJ2-2; 7 nucleotides line up with TRBD1. CDR1 is SGDLS and CDR2 is YYNGEE in the germline V gene. The J segment lost 6 bases and the V segment lost 0 bases, leaving 5 bases of the junction unmatched. The CDR3 is 15 residues long. CDR3 protein: CASSVETGFSGELFF. In DNA, the CDR3 is TGTGCCAGCAGCGTAGAGACAGGGTTCTCCGGGGAGCTGTTTTTT.

The chain links TRBV6-1 to TRBJ2-7; D uncertain. The CDR3 is 13 amino acids. Between the trimmed V and J ends, which lost 3 bases and 3 bases, there was a span of 9 bases. CDR1 is MNHNS, CDR2 SASEGT, per germline. CDR3 DNA sequence: TGTGCCAGCAGTGATACCTACGTCTACGAGCAGTACTTC. As protein: CASSDTYVYEQYF.

This rearrangement joins TRBV5-1 to TRBJ2-7; D may correspond to TRBD1 or TRBD2 (5 bases each). The CDR3 runs 14 residues. The V end lost 4 bases, the J end lost 4 bases, and 15 bases lay between the germline ends. Germline V gene sequence: CDR1 SGHRS, CDR2 YFSETQ. CDR3 nucleotide sequence: TGCGCCAGCAGCCCGGGACCGACCAAATACGAGCAGTACTTC. As protein: CASSPGPTKYEQYF.

This chain uses TRBV30 with TRBJ2-7, with a possible D match to TRBD1 (7 bases). The CDR3 spans 15 residues. Trimming pared 5 bases from V and 4 bases from J, leaving 21 bases between. Germline V gene sequence: CDR1 GTSNPN, CDR2 SVGIG (reference sequence). CDR3 DNA: TGTGCCTGGGGAGGGTTCCCGGGACAGCCGTACGAGCAGTACTTC. Amino acids: CAWGGFPGQPYEQYF.

In the case of this clone: This could be a read error, since a much larger clone is one nucleotide away. Other DNA sequences in this sample translate to the same CDR3. This rearrangement joins TRBV11-2 to TRBJ2-7; D call uncertain. This CDR3 region has 11 residues. Per germline, CDR1 SGHAT and CDR2 FQNNGV. The V gene lost 4 bases and the J gene lost 1 base, with 2 bases spanning the gap. CDR3 DNA sequence: TGTGCCAGCAGCTATTCCTACGAGCAGTACTTC. This sequence encodes CASSYSYEQYF. The complete variable domain, with remaining parts taken from reference TRBV11-2 and TRBJ2-7, reads EAGVAQSPRYKIIEKRQSVAFWCNPISGHATLYWYQQILGQGPKLLIQFQNNGVVDDSQLPKDRFSAERLKGVDSTLKIQPAKLEDSAVYLCASSYSYEQYFGPGTRLTVT.

The V gene is TRBV13, the J gene TRBJ2-5; D tentatively fits TRBD1 or TRBD2 (6 bases each). The J call may be incorrect, as the DNA end agrees better with TRBJ2-7. The germline CDR1 and CDR2 sequences are PRHDT and FYEKMQ (reference sequence). The CDR3 is 16 residues long. For the CDR3, the DNA is TGTGCCAGCAGCCCGAGGGGGACGGAGGGATTCCACGAGCAGTACTTC. Translation gives CASSPRGTEGFHEQYF.

The chain combines TRBV4-1 with TRBJ2-7; possible D gene TRBD1, 6 bases. From germline, CDR1 is MGHRA and CDR2 YSYEKL. The CDR3 is 16 residues long. Trimming left V 0 bases short and J 0 bases short, with 12 bases between. CDR3 protein: CASSQDQTGYSYEQYF. DNA of the CDR3: TGCGCCAGCAGCCAAGATCAGACAGGCTACTCCTACGAGCAGTACTTC.